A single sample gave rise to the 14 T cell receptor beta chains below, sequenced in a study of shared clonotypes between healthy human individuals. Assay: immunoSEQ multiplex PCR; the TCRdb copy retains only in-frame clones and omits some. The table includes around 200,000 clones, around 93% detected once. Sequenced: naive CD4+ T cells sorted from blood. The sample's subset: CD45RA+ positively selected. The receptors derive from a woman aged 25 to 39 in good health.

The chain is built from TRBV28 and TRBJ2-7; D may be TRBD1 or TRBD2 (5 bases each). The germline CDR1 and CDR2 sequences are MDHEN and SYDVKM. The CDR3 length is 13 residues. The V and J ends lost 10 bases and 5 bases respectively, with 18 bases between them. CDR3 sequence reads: CATQGTTLHEQYF. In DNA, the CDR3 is TGTGCCACACAAGGGACCACCCTCCACGAGCAGTACTTC.

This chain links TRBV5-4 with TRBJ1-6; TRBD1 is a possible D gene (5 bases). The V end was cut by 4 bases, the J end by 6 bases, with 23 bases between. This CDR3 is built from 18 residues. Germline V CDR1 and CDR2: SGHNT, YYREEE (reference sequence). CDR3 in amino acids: CASSRGIASGNGNSPLHF. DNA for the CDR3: TGTGCCAGCAGCAGGGGAATTGCGTCGGGGAACGGTAATTCACCCCTCCACTTT.

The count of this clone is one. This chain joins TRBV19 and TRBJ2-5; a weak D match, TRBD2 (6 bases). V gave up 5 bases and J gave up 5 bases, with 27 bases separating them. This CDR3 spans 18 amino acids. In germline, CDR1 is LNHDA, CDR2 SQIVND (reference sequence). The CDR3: CASSPLGTFPVNKETQYF. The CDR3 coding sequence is TGTGCCAGTAGTCCTCTCGGGACTTTTCCGGTTAACAAGGAGACCCAGTACTTC.

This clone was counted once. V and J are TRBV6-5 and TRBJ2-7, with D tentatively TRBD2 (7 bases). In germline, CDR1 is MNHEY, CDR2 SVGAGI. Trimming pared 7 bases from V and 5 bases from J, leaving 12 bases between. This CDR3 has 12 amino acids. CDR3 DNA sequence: TGTGCCAGCACCGGGGGGCTCGACGAGCAGTACTTC. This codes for CASTGGLDEQYF.

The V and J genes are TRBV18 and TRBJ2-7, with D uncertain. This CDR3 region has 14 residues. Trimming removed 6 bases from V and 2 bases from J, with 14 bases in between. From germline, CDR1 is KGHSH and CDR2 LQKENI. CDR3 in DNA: TGTGCCAGCTCGCTAGATCCGTTAACCTACGAGCAGTACTTC. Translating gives CASSLDPLTYEQYF.

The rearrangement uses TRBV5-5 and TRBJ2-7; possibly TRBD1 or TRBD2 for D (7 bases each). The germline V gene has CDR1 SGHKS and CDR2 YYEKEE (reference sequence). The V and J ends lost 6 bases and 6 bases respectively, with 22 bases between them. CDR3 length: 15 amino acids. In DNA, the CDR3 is TGTGCCAGCACCACCCCAGGGGGGGTTCGGTTCGAGCAGTACTTC. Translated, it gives CASTTPGGVRFEQYF.

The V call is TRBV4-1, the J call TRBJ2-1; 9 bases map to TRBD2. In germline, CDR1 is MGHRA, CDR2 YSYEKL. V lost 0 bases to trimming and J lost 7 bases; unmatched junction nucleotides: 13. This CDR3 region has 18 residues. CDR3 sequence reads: CASSQDPRGRAGENEQFF. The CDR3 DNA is TGCGCCAGCAGCCAAGATCCGCGCGGGAGGGCCGGAGAGAATGAGCAGTTCTTC.

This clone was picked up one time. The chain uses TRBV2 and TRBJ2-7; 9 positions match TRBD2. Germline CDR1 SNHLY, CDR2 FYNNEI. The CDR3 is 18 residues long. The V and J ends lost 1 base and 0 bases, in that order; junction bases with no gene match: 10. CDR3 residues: CASSEGYLAGPFSYEQYF. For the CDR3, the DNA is TGTGCCAGCAGTGAAGGGTACCTAGCGGGGCCCTTCTCCTACGAGCAGTACTTC.

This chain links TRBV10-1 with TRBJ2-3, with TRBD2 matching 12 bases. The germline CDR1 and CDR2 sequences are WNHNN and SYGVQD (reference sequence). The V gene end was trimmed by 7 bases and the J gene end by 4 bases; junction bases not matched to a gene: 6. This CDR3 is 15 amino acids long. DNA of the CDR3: TGCGCCAGCACCCCAGGACTAGCGGGATCAGATACGCAGTATTTT. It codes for CASTPGLAGSDTQYF.

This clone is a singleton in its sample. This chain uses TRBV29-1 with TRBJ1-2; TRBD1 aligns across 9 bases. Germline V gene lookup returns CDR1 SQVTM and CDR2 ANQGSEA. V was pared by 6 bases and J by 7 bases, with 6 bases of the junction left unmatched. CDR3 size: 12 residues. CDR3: CSVNRGRGGYTF. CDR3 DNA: TGCAGCGTGAACAGGGGGCGAGGTGGCTACACCTTC.

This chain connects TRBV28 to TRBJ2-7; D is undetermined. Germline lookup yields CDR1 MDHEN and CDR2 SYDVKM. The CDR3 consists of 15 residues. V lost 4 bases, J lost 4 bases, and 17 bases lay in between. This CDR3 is CASSSLGSQFYEQYF. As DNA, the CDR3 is TGTGCCAGCAGTTCCCTGGGCAGCCAGTTTTACGAGCAGTACTTC.

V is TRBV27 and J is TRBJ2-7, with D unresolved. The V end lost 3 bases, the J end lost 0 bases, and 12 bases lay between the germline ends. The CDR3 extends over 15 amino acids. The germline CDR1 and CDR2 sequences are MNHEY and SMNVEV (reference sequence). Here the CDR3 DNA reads TGTGCCAGCAGTTTCTCTCGGGTGAGCTCCTACGAGCAGTACTTC. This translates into CASSFSRVSSYEQYF.

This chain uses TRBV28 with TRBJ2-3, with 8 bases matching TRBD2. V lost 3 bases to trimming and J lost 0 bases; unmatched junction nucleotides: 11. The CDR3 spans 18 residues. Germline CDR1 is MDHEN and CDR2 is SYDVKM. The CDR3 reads CASSFHYLTSGSTDTQYF. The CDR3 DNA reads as TGTGCCAGCAGTTTTCACTATCTCACTAGCGGTAGCACAGATACGCAGTATTTT.

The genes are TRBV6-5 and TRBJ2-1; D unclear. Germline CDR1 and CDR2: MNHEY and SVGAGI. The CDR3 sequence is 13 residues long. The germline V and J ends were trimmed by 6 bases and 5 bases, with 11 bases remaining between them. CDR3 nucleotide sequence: TGTGCCAGCAGCTCGGGTTTGGACAATGAGCAGTTCTTC. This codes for CASSSGLDNEQFF.